This T cell receptor beta chain was profiled in a study of cytomegalovirus exposure and HLA in healthy donors. Findings of the study overall: The Asian-associated ancestry cluster reportedly had fewer N-insertions than the roughly 670-donor mean in a later analysis. The study put 150 or so TCR beta chains on its list as cytomegalovirus-associated. In a later analysis, TCR beta V- and J-gene trimming showed a link to a missense DCLRE1C variant.

The CDR3 is made up of 13 amino acids. Germline V gives CDR1 LNHDA, CDR2 SQIVND (reference sequence). The V segment lost 9 bases and the J segment 6 bases; nucleotides outside the gene matches: 4. This clone was seen a few times. Its antigen is as yet unknown. In the PCR, 60 Vbeta and 13 Jbeta primers were used. This table comes from immunoSEQ multiplex PCR, and its TCRdb copy is limited to in-frame clones, with some not included. The sample records 55,000 to 75,000 clones, 78% being singletons. The chain combines TRBV19 with TRBJ1-4; TRBD1 matches at 10 bases. Sequences were obtained from PBMCs. The clonotype was recovered from a girl aged 10 to 17 in good health and CMV-seropositive. The CDR3 sequence: CASRQGAYEKLFF. As DNA, the CDR3 is TGTGCCAGCCGACAGGGGGCGTATGAAAAACTGTTTTTT.